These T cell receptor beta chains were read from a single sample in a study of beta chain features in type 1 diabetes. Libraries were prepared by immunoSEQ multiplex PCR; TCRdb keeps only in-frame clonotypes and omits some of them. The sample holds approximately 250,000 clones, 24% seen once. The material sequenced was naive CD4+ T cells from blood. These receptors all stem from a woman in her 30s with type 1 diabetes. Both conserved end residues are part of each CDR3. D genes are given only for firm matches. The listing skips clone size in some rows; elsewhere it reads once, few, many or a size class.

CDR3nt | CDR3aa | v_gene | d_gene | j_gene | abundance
TGTGCCAGCAGCCGACAGGGAAGCTACGAGCAGTACTTC | CASSRQGSYEQYF | TRBV7-9 | TRBD1 | TRBJ2-7 | few
TGTGCCAGCAGTCACTCGGGACTAGGGGTAGAGACCCAGTACTTC | CASSHSGLGVETQYF | TRBV28 | TRBD2 | TRBJ2-5 | NA
TGTGCCAGCAGCCCGGGACAGATCAATGAAAAACTGTTTTTT | CASSPGQINEKLFF | TRBV7-2 | TRBD1 | TRBJ1-4 | NA
TGTGCCAGCAGCCTCGAAGGGACACCGAACACTGAAGCTTTCTTT | CASSLEGTPNTEAFF | TRBV9 | NA | TRBJ1-1 | NA
TGTGCCAGTAGGGCAGGGAATCAGCCCCAGCATTTT | CASRAGNQPQHF | TRBV19 | NA | TRBJ1-5 | few
TGTGCCAGCAGCCCCGGGACTAGCCCAGATACGCAGTATTTT | CASSPGTSPDTQYF | TRBV7-6 | TRBD2 | TRBJ2-3 | NA
TGTGCCAGCAGCGTATCTGTGGGAGACGGTGAAAAACTGTTTTTT | CASSVSVGDGEKLFF | TRBV9 | NA | TRBJ1-4 | NA
TGTGCCAGCAGCACAGTAATCCATGGCTACACCTTC | CASSTVIHGYTF | TRBV7-2 | NA | TRBJ1-2 | few
TGTGCCAGCAGCTTAGGACTAGCGGGATTCAATGAGCAGTTCTTC | CASSLGLAGFNEQFF | TRBV7-9 | TRBD2 | TRBJ2-1 | few
TGTGCCAGCAACGTAGTCGGAAACACCATATATTTT | CASNVVGNTIYF | TRBV2 | NA | TRBJ1-3 | NA
TGTGCCAGCAGCCCCGCCGGCGGGGCCGGGGAGCTGTTTTTT | CASSPAGGAGELFF | TRBV7-8 | NA | TRBJ2-2 | NA
TGTGCCTGGACTCTAGCGGGAGGACTAGAGACCCAGTACTTC | CAWTLAGGLETQYF | TRBV30 | TRBD2 | TRBJ2-5 | few
TGTGCCAGCTCACCTGGGACTAGCTTAGGGTCCTACGAGCAGTACTTC | CASSPGTSLGSYEQYF | TRBV18 | TRBD2 | TRBJ2-7 | NA
TGTGCCAGCAGCCCCGAAGGGGGCCAGCCCCAGCATTTT | CASSPEGGQPQHF | TRBV7-9 | TRBD1 | TRBJ1-5 | NA
TGTGCCAGCAGCTTAAAGTTAGCGGGAGGGCGGTCCTTCTTC | CASSLKLAGGRSFF | TRBV7-8 | TRBD2 | TRBJ2-1 | NA
TGTGCCACCAGCTCAAGCGGGAGGTCGGAGACCCAGTACTTC | CATSSSGRSETQYF | TRBV15 | TRBD2 | TRBJ2-5 | NA
TGCGCCAGCAGCGAGCAGGGTCAAGAGACCCAGTACTTC | CASSEQGQETQYF | TRBV5-1 | NA | TRBJ2-5 | NA
TGCAGTGCTAGCAGGGGAAATACGCAGTATTTT | CSASRGNTQYF | TRBV20-1 | NA | TRBJ2-3 | NA
TGTGCCATCCGCGGTGGTAGCGGGAGCGAAGAGACCCAGTACTTC | CAIRGGSGSEETQYF | TRBV10-3 | TRBD2 | TRBJ2-5 | few
TGCAGCGTACTATTCGCAGGGGGCGGGAAAGAGACCCAGTACTTC | CSVLFAGGGKETQYF | TRBV29-1 | TRBD1 | TRBJ2-5 | few
TGTGCCAGCAGTTTTAGGGACTTGAACACTGAAGCTTTCTTT | CASSFRDLNTEAFF | TRBV6-6 | NA | TRBJ1-1 | NA
TGCGCCAGCAGCTTGGGGGAGAGCGGGGAGCTGTTTTTT | CASSLGESGELFF | TRBV5-1 | NA | TRBJ2-2 | few
TGTGCCAGCAGCGTAGTTGTAGGGAGCTCCTACAATGAGCAGTTCTTC | CASSVVVGSSYNEQFF | TRBV9 | NA | TRBJ2-1 | few
TGTGCCAGCAGCTCTTCGACACTCGTGGAGACCCAGTACTTC | CASSSSTLVETQYF | TRBV7-8 | NA | TRBJ2-5 | NA
TGTGCCAGCAGTAGAAACAGGAACACTGAAGCTTTCTTT | CASSRNRNTEAFF | TRBV27 | NA | TRBJ1-1 | NA
TGTGCCAGCAGCCCATCACTAGTGTGGGCATACAATGAGCAGTTCTTC | CASSPSLVWAYNEQFF | TRBV7-2 | NA | TRBJ2-1 | NA
TGCAGTGCCCGGGGGAGAGCCCAGTACTTC | CSARGRAQYF | TRBV20-1 | NA | TRBJ2-5 | NA
TGTGCCAGTAGTATCGGCGGTAGCAGAAGAGATGGCTACACCTTC | CASSIGGSRRDGYTF | TRBV19 | NA | TRBJ1-2 | few
TGCGCCAGCAGCCCCGGACTAGCGGGAGTGGGAGAGACCCAGTACTTC | CASSPGLAGVGETQYF | TRBV4-1 | TRBD2 | TRBJ2-5 | NA
TGTGCTATGACAGGGGGGTATGGCTACACCTTC | CAMTGGYGYTF | TRBV30 | TRBD1 | TRBJ1-2 | few
TGTGCCAGCAGTGATTCTCGGACAGGGGGTGAGCAGTTCTTC | CASSDSRTGGEQFF | TRBV25-1 | TRBD1 | TRBJ2-1 | few
TGTGCCAGCAGCGACAGGGGGAGGTTCGAGCAGTACTTC | CASSDRGRFEQYF | TRBV14 | TRBD1 | TRBJ2-7 | few
TGCAGCGGACAGGTCAACTATGGCTACACCTTC | CSGQVNYGYTF | TRBV29-1 | NA | TRBJ1-2 | NA
TGCAGCGTCCTTGGGCAGATGACTGAAGCTTTCTTT | CSVLGQMTEAFF | TRBV29-1 | NA | TRBJ1-1 | NA
TGCAGCGTAACCGGGACAGGGTATCAAGAGACCCAGTACTTC | CSVTGTGYQETQYF | TRBV29-1 | TRBD1 | TRBJ2-5 | NA
TGTGCCAGCAAACCGGGAACCTCCTACAATGAGCAGTTCTTC | CASKPGTSYNEQFF | TRBV9 | NA | TRBJ2-1 | NA
TGTGCCAGCCGAACCCCAGGAAACTATGGCTACACCTTC | CASRTPGNYGYTF | TRBV28 | NA | TRBJ1-2 | NA
TGTGCCGCAGGAAGCTCTGGAAACACCATATATTTT | CAAGSSGNTIYF | TRBV7-9 | NA | TRBJ1-3 | few
TGTGCCAGCAGTCCGGGAGGCCAAGAGACCCAGTACTTC | CASSPGGQETQYF | TRBV28 | TRBD2 | TRBJ2-5 | NA
TGTGCCAGCAGCGCCCGGACAGGCGCCTATGGCTACACCTTC | CASSARTGAYGYTF | TRBV9 | TRBD1 | TRBJ1-2 | few
TGTGCCAGCAGCCGCGGGACTAGCGAGTATTTT | CASSRGTSEYF | TRBV7-9 | TRBD2 | TRBJ2-3 | NA
TGTGCCAGCAGCCGCCGGCGGGAGGGGGTAGGAGAGACCCAGTACTTC | CASSRRREGVGETQYF | TRBV7-2 | TRBD2 | TRBJ2-5 | once
TGTGCCAGCAGTCTTATTCCCGGGACAGTGAACACCGGGGAGCTGTTTTTT | CASSLIPGTVNTGELFF | TRBV7-9 | TRBD1 | TRBJ2-2 | few
TGTGCCAGCAGCCAAGAGGCGGGCCGCGACAATGAGCAGTTCTTC | CASSQEAGRDNEQFF | TRBV4-2 | NA | TRBJ2-1 | few
TGTGCCAGCAGCTTACGAGGAGAGACCCAGTACTTC | CASSLRGETQYF | TRBV7-9 | NA | TRBJ2-5 | few
TGTGCCAGCAGCTTCAGGGGGCGCACTGAAGCTTTCTTT | CASSFRGRTEAFF | TRBV5-6 | TRBD1 | TRBJ1-1 | few
TGTGCCTGGAGTGTAGGGGGAGTACAGTACTTC | CAWSVGGVQYF | TRBV30 | NA | TRBJ2-7 | NA
TGTGCCATTTCGCCAGGGACTGGCGGGACTACCGGCTCTGGGGCCAACGTCCTGACTTTC | CAISPGTGGTTGSGANVLTF | TRBV19 | TRBD2 | TRBJ2-6 | NA
TGTGCCAGCAGCGAGATCCAAGAGACCCAGTACTTC | CASSEIQETQYF | TRBV11-2 | NA | TRBJ2-5 | NA
TGTGCCAGCAGGCCGACTAGCGGGAGCCTCTCCTACAATGAGCAGTTCTTC | CASRPTSGSLSYNEQFF | TRBV7-2 | TRBD2 | TRBJ2-1 | NA
TGTGCCAGCAGTGATGGGGGGGACACGCCCTACGAGCAGTACTTC | CASSDGGDTPYEQYF | TRBV25-1 | NA | TRBJ2-7 | few
TGTGCCAGCTCACCATGGCGGGAGAGGACAGATACGCAGTATTTT | CASSPWRERTDTQYF | TRBV18 | TRBD2 | TRBJ2-3 | NA
TGTGCCATCAGTGAGCTTCAAGAGACCCAGTACTTC | CAISELQETQYF | TRBV10-3 | NA | TRBJ2-5 | few